A single sample is the source of the 8 T cell receptor beta chains below, sequenced in a study of OX40 agonist ivuxolimab in advanced cancers. The library relied on the immunoSEQ multiplex PCR assay. TCRdb took over this immuneACCESS table, retaining in-frame rearrangements with V and J assigned. Such tables are incomplete; in checked studies, under half of the missing clones stem from an unresolved V gene, and the remainder is unexplained. The sample profile shows 30,000 or so clones; roughly 85% of them were found once. The ten top clones hold around 10% of the sample. This sample comprised CD4+ or CD8+ T cells sorted from blood, obtained in a trial of the OX40 agonist ivuxolimab. Receptors originate from an adult with an advanced solid tumor such as melanoma, head and neck, liver or kidney cancer.

V gene TRBV7-8 combines with J gene TRBJ2-7, with a weak D call TRBD1 (6 bases). With 1 base removed from V and 2 bases from J, the gap between germline ends came to 9 bases. This CDR3 region has 14 residues. Germline V gene data show CDR1 as SGHVS and CDR2 as FQNEAQ. CDR3 sequence: CASSLGGGPYEQYF. The CDR3 coding sequence is TGTGCCAGCAGCTTAGGAGGGGGACCCTACGAGCAGTACTTC.

This clone was found once. The V call is TRBV9, the J call TRBJ1-3, with 7 bases aligning to TRBD1. The V gene end was trimmed by 4 bases and the J gene end by 4 bases; junction bases not matched to a gene: 8. This CDR3 spans 15 amino acids. CDR1 SGDLS and CDR2 YYNGEE come from the germline V gene. The CDR3 loop reads CASSYTIQGGNTIYF. The CDR3 region has the DNA TGTGCCAGCAGCTATACAATACAGGGGGGAAACACCATATATTTT.

The rearrangement links TRBV27 to TRBJ2-5, with TRBD2 matching 7 bases. V shed 1 base, J shed 5 bases, and the junction held 1 base outside the gene matches. The germline V gene encodes CDR1 MNHEY and CDR2 SMNVEV (reference sequence). CDR3 length equals 13 residues. The CDR3 loop reads CASSLLGGETQYF. CDR3 DNA sequence: TGTGCCAGCAGTTTATTGGGAGGGGAGACCCAGTACTTC.

J is TRBJ2-1 and V is TRBV19; TRBD2 matches 8 bases. Germline assignment: CDR1 LNHDA and CDR2 SQIVND (reference sequence). The V and J ends lost 7 bases and 6 bases, in that order; junction bases with no gene match: 14. The CDR3 has 16 amino acids. DNA for the CDR3: TGTGCCAGTAACCCAAGAAGGCGGGGGGTGTTCAATGAGCAGTTCTTC. Translated: CASNPRRRGVFNEQFF.

The chain has TRBV21-1 and TRBJ1-2. TRBV21-1 is given as a pseudogene. The CDR3 consists of 16 residues. Here the CDR3 reads CASSKVGVAGSEGYTF. CDR3 coding DNA: TGTGCCAGCAGCAAAGTGGGAGTGGCAGGGAGTGAGGGCTACACCTTC.

V gene TRBV11-1 combines with J gene TRBJ2-7, with D unclear. The germline V and J ends were trimmed by 5 bases and 0 bases, with 14 bases remaining between them. Germline loops: CDR1 SGHAT, CDR2 FQDESV (reference sequence). There are 15 residues in the CDR3. For the CDR3, the DNA is TGTGCCAGCAGCCATACGACGGTGGGCTCCTACGAGCAGTACTTC. As protein: CASSHTTVGSYEQYF.

This clone appeared a single time. V gene TRBV9 combines with J gene TRBJ2-5, with a weak D call TRBD1 (5 bases). V was trimmed by 0 bases and J by 3 bases, leaving 9 bases between them. The CDR3 spans 14 residues. CDR1 and CDR2 from the germline V gene are SGDLS and YYNGEE. The CDR3 here is CASSVGGREETQYF. The DNA for the CDR3 is TGTGCCAGCAGCGTAGGTGGCAGGGAAGAGACCCAGTACTTC.

In nucleotides, the CDR3 is TGTGCCAGCAGCTTCGGGACAGGGGGCGAGCAGTACTTC. As protein: CASSFGTGGEQYF. The gene calls are TRBV5-6 and TRBJ2-7; 11 nucleotides line up with TRBD1. This CDR3 comprises 13 residues. V lost 2 bases, J lost 6 bases, and 1 base stayed unmatched. Germline V CDR1 and CDR2: SGHDT, YYEEEE.